This T cell receptor beta chain was captured in a study of regulatory T cells in long-lasting Graves disease. Specified time point: persistent/refractory GD, antithyroid drugs over 5 years with positive TRAb. Researchers made the TCR library from RNA that was extracted from PBMCs. With V trimmed by 5 bases and J by 1 base, 6 bases remained unmatched. Germline V CDR1 and CDR2: MDHEN, SYDVKM. There are 15 residues in the CDR3. This clonotype was counted ten times or more. In building TCR beta libraries, iRepertoire HTBI primers were used together with Arm-PCR of CDR3 regions. From the multiplex PCR reads, TCRdb called clonotypes with MiXCR, one entry per CDR3 protein. The sample contains about 290,000 distinct CDR3 sequences, more than 20% of which appear only once.

V is TRBV28 and J is TRBJ2-3, with 7 bases matching TRBD2. The material was peripheral blood mononuclear cells (PBMCs), obtained when the disease was refractory, from a patient treated with antithyroid drugs. This TCR derives from a female donor with Graves disease. CDR3 amino acids: CASSLGLGGTDTQYF. CDR3 DNA sequence: TGTGCCAGCAGTCTCGGACTAGGGGGCACAGATACGCAGTATTTT. Drawing the rest from reference TRBV28 and TRBJ2-3, the complete variable domain is DVKVTQSSRYLVKRTGEKVFLECVQDMDHENMFWYRQDPGLGLRLIYFSYDVKMKEKGDIPEGYSVSREKKERFSLILESASTNQTSMYLCASSLGLGGTDTQYFGPGTRLTVL.